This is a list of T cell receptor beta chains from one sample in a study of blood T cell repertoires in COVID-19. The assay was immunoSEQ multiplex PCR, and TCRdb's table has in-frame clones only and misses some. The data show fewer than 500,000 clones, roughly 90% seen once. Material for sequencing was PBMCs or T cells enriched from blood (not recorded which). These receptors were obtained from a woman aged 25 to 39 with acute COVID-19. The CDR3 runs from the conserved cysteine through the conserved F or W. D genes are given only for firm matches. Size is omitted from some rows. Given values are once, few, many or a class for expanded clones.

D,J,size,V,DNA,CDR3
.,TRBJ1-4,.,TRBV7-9,TGTGCCAGCAGCTTCTTCGGTTCTCATGAAAAACTGTTTTTT,CASSFFGSHEKLFF
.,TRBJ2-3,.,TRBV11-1,TGTGCCAGCACCCCGACGGGGGGCACAGATACGCAGTATTTT,CASTPTGGTDTQYF
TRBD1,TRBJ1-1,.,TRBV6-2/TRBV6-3,TGTGCCAGCAGTATACAGGGGGCTAAGACTGAAGCTTTCTTT,CASSIQGAKTEAFF
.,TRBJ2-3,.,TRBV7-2,TGTGCCAGCAGCTTCGGAGATACGCAGTATTTT,CASSFGDTQYF
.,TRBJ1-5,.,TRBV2,TGTGCCAGCAGCGAAGACAGGAGAAGCAATCAGCCCCAGCATTTT,CASSEDRRSNQPQHF
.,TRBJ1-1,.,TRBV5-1,TGCGCCCGCAGCTTGGGGGGCGGGGGCAGCACTGAAGCTTTCTTT,CARSLGGGGSTEAFF
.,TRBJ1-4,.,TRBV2,TGTGCCAGCAGTTTCTTCGAAAAACTGTTTTTT,CASSFFEKLFF
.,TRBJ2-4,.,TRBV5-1,TGCGCCAGCAGCTTGGGCCGCGGGGACATTCAGTACTTC,CASSLGRGDIQYF
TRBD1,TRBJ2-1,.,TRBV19,TGTGCCAGTGCCCCCCCGGGACAGGGGATGAATGAGCAGTTCTTC,CASAPPGQGMNEQFF
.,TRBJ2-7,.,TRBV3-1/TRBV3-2,TGTGCCAGCAGCCAAGAAGCACTAGCTTGGTACGAGCAGTACTTC,CASSQEALAWYEQYF
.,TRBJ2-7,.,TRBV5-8,TGTGCCAGCAGCTTCCTTCCTAGTACGATCTACGAGCAGTACTTC,CASSFLPSTIYEQYF
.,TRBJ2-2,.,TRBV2,TGTGCCAGCAGTCACCTGAGACAGACCCAAGTTACCGGGGAGCTGTTTTTT,CASSHLRQTQVTGELFF
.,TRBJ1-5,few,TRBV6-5,TGTGCCAGCATATACGGGGGGAGGGACAATCAGCCCCAGCATTTT,CASIYGGRDNQPQHF
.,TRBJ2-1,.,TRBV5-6,TGTGCCAGCAGCTTTTTCGCGGGGTCCTACAATGAGCAGTTCTTC,CASSFFAGSYNEQFF
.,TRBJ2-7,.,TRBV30,TGTGCCTGGAGTCCAGGCCACTCCTACGAGCAGTACTTC,CAWSPGHSYEQYF
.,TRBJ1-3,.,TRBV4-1,TGCGCCAGCAGCCAAGAAGAATCCCGAGTTGGAAACACCATATATTTT,CASSQEESRVGNTIYF
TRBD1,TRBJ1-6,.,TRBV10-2,TGCGCCAGCAGTGTAACAGGGGGTAATTCACCCCTCCACTTT,CASSVTGGNSPLHF
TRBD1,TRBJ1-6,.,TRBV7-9,TGTGCCAGCAGCTCACAGGGGAATCTTCTCCACTTT,CASSSQGNLLHF
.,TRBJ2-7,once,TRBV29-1,TGCAGCGTTGAAATCCTCTCCGCGGGCCGAGTAAACGAGCAGTACTTC,CSVEILSAGRVNEQYF
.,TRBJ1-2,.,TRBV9,TGTGCCAGCAGCGTAGCTGCAGGCGACTATGGCTACACCTTC,CASSVAAGDYGYTF
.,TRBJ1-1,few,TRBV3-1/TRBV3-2,TGTGCCAGCAGCCAAGGCAGGTCCGCCGTAGAATTT,CASSQGRSAVEF
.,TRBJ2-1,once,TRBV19,TGTGCCAGTACGGCCAGGGGTAGGGATGAGCAGTTCTTC,CASTARGRDEQFF
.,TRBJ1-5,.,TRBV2,TGTGCCAGCAGTGAATGGGAGCCCAATCAGCCCCAGCATTTT,CASSEWEPNQPQHF
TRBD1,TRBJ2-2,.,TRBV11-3,TGTGCCAGCAGTTTCCGGGACAGGGACACCGGGGAGCTGTTTTTT,CASSFRDRDTGELFF
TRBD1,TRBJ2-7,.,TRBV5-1,TGCGCCAGCAGGTTGGCAGGGGGCCCCTACGAGCAGTACTTC,CASRLAGGPYEQYF
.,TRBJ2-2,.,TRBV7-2,TGTGCCAGCAGCTCGAGGCAGACCGGGGAGCTGTTTTTT,CASSSRQTGELFF
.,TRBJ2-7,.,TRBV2,TGTGCCAGCAAACAGGGCTACGAGCAGTACTTC,CASKQGYEQYF
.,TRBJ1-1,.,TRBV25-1,TGTGCCAGCACGGGGTACACTGAAGCTTTCTTT,CASTGYTEAFF
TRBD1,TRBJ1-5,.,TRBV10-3,TGTGCCATCAGCGACAGGGTAGGCAATCAGCCCCAGCATTTT,CAISDRVGNQPQHF
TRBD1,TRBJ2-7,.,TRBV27,TGTGCCAGCTCTTGGAGATTCCCGTATGGGACAGCCACCTCCTACGAGCAGTACTTC,CASSWRFPYGTATSYEQYF
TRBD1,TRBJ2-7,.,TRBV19,TGTGCCAGTAGTACCTGGGACAGGGGAACCGAGCAGTACTTC,CASSTWDRGTEQYF
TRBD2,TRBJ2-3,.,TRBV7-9,TGTGCCAGCAGACAACTAGCGGGGGGTGTCACAGATACGCAGTATTTT,CASRQLAGGVTDTQYF
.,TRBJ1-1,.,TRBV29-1,TGCAGCGTTCCGGGCTGGGCGGGCACTGAAGCTTTCTTT,CSVPGWAGTEAFF
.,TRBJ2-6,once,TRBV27,TGTGCCAGCAGTTCCCGACAGACTGAGGCCAACGTCCTGACTTTC,CASSSRQTEANVLTF
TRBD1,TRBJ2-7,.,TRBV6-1,TGTGCCAGCAGTGGGGTCATTCAGGGGGCCGACTACGAGCAGTACTTC,CASSGVIQGADYEQYF
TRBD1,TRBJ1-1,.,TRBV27,TGTGCCAGCAGCCCAGACAGGGGGTGGGCCACTGAAGCTTTCTTT,CASSPDRGWATEAFF
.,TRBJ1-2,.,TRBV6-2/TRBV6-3,TGTGCCAGCAGTAGCCGAGGACACAAAAACTATGGCTACACCTTC,CASSSRGHKNYGYTF
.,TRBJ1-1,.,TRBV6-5,TGTGCCAGCAGTTATCCGCAGGGGACTGAAGCTTTCTTT,CASSYPQGTEAFF
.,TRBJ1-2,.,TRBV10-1,TGCGCCAGCAGTGAGTCGGGCCAGAAGTATGGCTACACCTTC,CASSESGQKYGYTF
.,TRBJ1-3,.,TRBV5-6,TGTGCCAGCAGCTTGGTCGAGGCTGGAAACACCATATATTTT,CASSLVEAGNTIYF
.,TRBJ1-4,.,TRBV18,TGTGCCAGCTCGAGGGCAGCAACTAATGAAAAACTGTTTTTT,CASSRAATNEKLFF
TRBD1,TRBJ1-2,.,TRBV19,TGTGCCAGTAGTATCCGGTCTACAGGGGCTAACTATGGCTACACCTTC,CASSIRSTGANYGYTF
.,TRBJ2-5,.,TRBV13,TGTGCCAGCAGCTTAACAGGGCGAGAGACCCAGTACTTC,CASSLTGRETQYF
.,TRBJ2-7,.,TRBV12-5,TGTGCTAGTGGTTTGGTCCCAACCTACGAGCAGTACTTC,CASGLVPTYEQYF
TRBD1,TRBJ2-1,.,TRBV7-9,TGTGCCAGCAGTCGTCAAGGCCGGACAGGGGTTCGCAATGAGCAGTTCTTC,CASSRQGRTGVRNEQFF
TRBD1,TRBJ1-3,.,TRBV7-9,TGTGCCAGCAGCCAAGGGACAGGGTCTGGAAACACCATATATTTT,CASSQGTGSGNTIYF
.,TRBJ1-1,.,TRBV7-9,TGTGCCAGCAGCCCTGGTGTTGGAGGCACTGAAGCTTTCTTT,CASSPGVGGTEAFF
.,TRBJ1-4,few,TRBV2,TGTGCCAGCAGTGAATCGGGGGGCCCCAATGAAAAACTGTTTTTT,CASSESGGPNEKLFF
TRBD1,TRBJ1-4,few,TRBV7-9,TGTGCCAGCAGCCCTCCGGGACAGGGAGTGACAAAACTGTTTTTT,CASSPPGQGVTKLFF
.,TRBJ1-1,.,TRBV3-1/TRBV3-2,TGTGCCAGCAGCCAAGATCCGGGTCGGCAGGGAAAGAAGAACACTGAAGCTTTCTTT,CASSQDPGRQGKKNTEAFF
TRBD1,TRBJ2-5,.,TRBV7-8,TGTGCCAGCAGCCGGACAGGGTTAGAGACCCAGTACTTC,CASSRTGLETQYF
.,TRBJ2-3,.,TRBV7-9,TGTGCCAGCAGCGCCCTAGGGGCTGAGGATACAGATACGCAGTATTTT,CASSALGAEDTDTQYF
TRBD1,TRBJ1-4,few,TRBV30,TGTGCCTGGGGTACAGGGGGTAGGAATGAAAAACTGTTTTTT,CAWGTGGRNEKLFF
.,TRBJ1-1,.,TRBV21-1,TGTGCCAGCAGCGCCCGCTGGACAGACGGTGAAGCTTTCTTT,CASSARWTDGEAFF
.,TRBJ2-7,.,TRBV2,TGTGCCAGCAGCGAAGGTCAGGCCAGCTCCTACGAGCAGTACTTC,CASSEGQASSYEQYF
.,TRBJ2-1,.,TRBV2,TGTGCCAGCAGTGAAGTACGGCAGGGCGGACTAAACAATGAGCAGTTCTTC,CASSEVRQGGLNNEQFF
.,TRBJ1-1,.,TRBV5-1,TGCGCCAGCAGCTTGGAACCGGGTTGGAACACTGAAGCTTTCTTT,CASSLEPGWNTEAFF
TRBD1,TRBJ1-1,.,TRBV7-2,TGTGCCAGCAGCGGAAGCGACAGGGGGTTCACTGAAGCTTTCTTT,CASSGSDRGFTEAFF